Listed below are T cell receptor beta chains from one sample, sequenced in a study of beta chain features in type 1 diabetes. TCRdb's copy holds only in-frame clones and misses some; the assay was immunoSEQ multiplex PCR. The data show 300,000 to 350,000 clones, around 20% seen once. Sequencing used naive CD4+ T cells from blood. These receptors all come from a woman between 18 and 29 years old in good health. Each CDR3 is given with its conserved first and last residue. Fields, in order: clone size, D gene, V gene, J gene, CDR3 protein, CDR3 DNA. A D gene is named only where the DNA matches it firmly. A clone size is listed for some rows: how often the clone was seen (once, few, many), or a class if it is expanded.

>NA|NA|TRBV2|TRBJ1-5
CASKVETNQPQHF
TGTGCCAGCAAAGTAGAAACTAATCAGCCCCAGCATTTT
>NA|NA|TRBV7-9|TRBJ2-5
CASSARTQETQYF
TGTGCCAGCAGCGCCCGGACACAAGAGACCCAGTACTTC
>NA|NA|TRBV9|TRBJ1-5
CASSVGEGGQPQHF
TGTGCCAGCAGTGTAGGGGAAGGAGGCCAGCCCCAGCATTTT
>NA|NA|TRBV5-1|TRBJ2-3
CASSLVGRGTDTQYF
TGCGCCAGCAGCTTGGTTGGCAGGGGCACAGATACGCAGTATTTT
>NA|TRBD1|TRBV28|TRBJ1-6
CASNQGQGYNSPLHF
TGTGCCAGCAACCAAGGACAGGGCTATAATTCACCCCTCCACTTT
>NA|NA|TRBV7-2|TRBJ2-7
CASSLAELIYEQYF
TGTGCCAGCAGCTTAGCGGAACTAATCTACGAGCAGTACTTC
>NA|TRBD1|TRBV11-2|TRBJ2-4
CASSSKTGVVKNIQYF
TGTGCCAGCAGCTCCAAGACAGGGGTGGTCAAAAACATTCAGTACTTC
>NA|NA|TRBV29-1|TRBJ2-5
CSVEGPLWTQYF
TGCAGCGTTGAGGGGCCCTTGTGGACCCAGTACTTC
>NA|NA|TRBV4-1|TRBJ2-6
CASSQVGAGANVLTF
TGCGCCAGCAGCCAAGTTGGAGCTGGGGCCAACGTCCTGACTTTC
>NA|NA|TRBV27|TRBJ2-1
CASSLGQGSSYNEQFF
TGTGCCAGCAGTTTGGGCCAGGGGAGTTCCTACAATGAGCAGTTCTTC
>NA|TRBD1|TRBV6-5|TRBJ2-7
CASSYSTQGVGEQYF
TGTGCCAGCAGTTACTCGACCCAGGGGGTGGGCGAGCAGTACTTC
>few|NA|TRBV15|TRBJ1-1
CATSMDRNTEAFF
TGTGCCACCAGCATGGACAGGAACACTGAAGCTTTCTTT
>few|TRBD1|TRBV30|TRBJ1-2
CAWSGQGASDYGYTF
TGTGCCTGGAGCGGACAGGGGGCGTCGGACTATGGCTACACCTTC
>NA|NA|TRBV4-2|TRBJ2-3
CASSQDEVRTQYF
TGTGCCAGCAGCCAAGATGAGGTCCGCACGCAGTATTTT
>NA|NA|TRBV30|TRBJ1-2
CAWKRGWGPYGYTF
TGTGCCTGGAAAAGAGGTTGGGGCCCCTATGGCTACACCTTC
>NA|NA|TRBV30|TRBJ1-5
CAWSVRGNQPQHF
TGTGCCTGGAGTGTGCGGGGAAATCAGCCCCAGCATTTT
>NA|NA|TRBV30|TRBJ2-7
CAWSGGSYEQYF
TGTGCCTGGAGTGGAGGGTCCTACGAGCAGTACTTC
>few|NA|TRBV7-2|TRBJ1-1
CASSSGSRAEAFF
TGTGCCAGCAGCTCAGGGTCCAGGGCTGAAGCTTTCTTT
>NA|NA|TRBV5-1|TRBJ2-5
CASSLGLSGETQYF
TGCGCCAGCAGCTTGGGCCTCTCGGGGGAGACCCAGTACTTC
>few|NA|TRBV15|TRBJ2-5
CATSQMRETQYF
TGTGCCACCAGCCAGATGCGGGAGACCCAGTACTTC
>few|NA|TRBV18|TRBJ2-5
CASSPNRVETQYF
TGTGCCAGCTCACCGAACAGGGTAGAGACCCAGTACTTC
>NA|TRBD2|TRBV5-1|TRBJ2-1
CASSRGASGGNEQFF
TGCGCCAGCAGCCGGGGGGCTAGCGGGGGCAATGAGCAGTTCTTC
>few|NA|TRBV6-5|TRBJ1-2
CASSLPGQPPYGYTF
TGTGCCAGCAGTTTACCGGGACAACCACCGTATGGCTACACCTTC
>NA|NA|TRBV7-3|TRBJ2-3
CASSLTAAEHTDTQYF
TGTGCCAGCAGCTTAACGGCGGCGGAACACACAGATACGCAGTATTTT
>NA|NA|TRBV7-2|TRBJ2-7
CASSLVGPLSSYEQYF
TGTGCCAGCAGCTTAGTGGGCCCCTTAAGCTCCTACGAGCAGTACTTC
>NA|NA|TRBV7-2|TRBJ2-1
CASSTDSRWVNEQFF
TGTGCCAGCAGCACGGACTCCCGGTGGGTCAATGAGCAGTTCTTC
>NA|NA|TRBV10-3|TRBJ2-7
CAISESQGSYEQYF
TGTGCCATCAGTGAGTCCCAGGGAAGCTACGAGCAGTACTTC
>NA|TRBD1|TRBV7-2|TRBJ2-2
CASSPWTGSDTGELFF
TGTGCCAGCAGCCCTTGGACAGGGAGCGACACCGGGGAGCTGTTTTTT
>NA|NA|TRBV30|TRBJ1-1
CAWSFPNYLAFF
TGTGCCTGGAGTTTCCCCAACTACTTAGCTTTCTTT
>NA|NA|TRBV2|TRBJ2-7
CASSPSRQESSYEQYF
TGTGCCAGCAGTCCTTCAAGACAGGAGAGCTCCTACGAGCAGTACTTC
>few|NA|TRBV29-1|TRBJ2-7
CSVEEARAYSYEQYF
TGCAGCGTTGAAGAGGCCAGGGCGTACTCCTACGAGCAGTACTTC
>NA|TRBD1|TRBV7-3|TRBJ1-2
CASSFGQGDGYTF
TGTGCCAGCAGCTTTGGGCAGGGGGACGGCTACACCTTC
>few|NA|TRBV9|TRBJ2-5
CASSPHDGGETQYF
TGTGCCAGCAGCCCTCACGACGGGGGAGAGACCCAGTACTTC
>NA|TRBD2|TRBV7-2|TRBJ2-3
CASSREPGGGDTQYF
TGTGCCAGCAGCCGGGAACCGGGGGGAGGAGATACGCAGTATTTT
>NA|NA|TRBV5-6|TRBJ2-5
CASSLGGQTQYF
TGTGCCAGCAGCTTGGGTGGGCAGACCCAGTACTTC
>NA|NA|TRBV7-9|TRBJ2-5
CASSAFRPSGETQYF
TGTGCCAGCAGCGCGTTCCGCCCGAGCGGGGAGACCCAGTACTTC
>NA|NA|TRBV12-5|TRBJ2-3
CASKQVITDTQYF
TGTGCCAGTAAACAAGTTATCACAGATACGCAGTATTTT
>few|TRBD1|TRBV27|TRBJ1-2
CASSLPGGYGYTF
TGTGCCAGCAGTTTACCAGGGGGCTATGGCTACACCTTC
>NA|NA|TRBV4-3|TRBJ1-4
CASSLYKPGGANEKLFF
TGCGCCAGCAGCCTATATAAACCGGGGGGCGCGAATGAAAAACTGTTTTTT
>NA|TRBD2|TRBV30|TRBJ2-1
CAWSGGGPQFF
TGTGCCTGGAGTGGGGGGGGTCCGCAGTTCTTC
>few|NA|TRBV15|TRBJ1-6
CATSRDRRGDSPLHF
TGTGCCACCAGCAGAGATCGAAGGGGCGACTCACCCCTCCACTTT
>NA|NA|TRBV7-3|TRBJ2-1
CASSPTIYNEQFF
TGTGCCAGCAGCCCCACTATCTACAATGAGCAGTTCTTC
>NA|NA|TRBV29-1|TRBJ1-2
CSVGGSEVVIRGGLYGYTF
TGCAGCGTTGGTGGATCTGAAGTAGTTATACGGGGGGGGTTGTATGGCTACACCTTC
>NA|TRBD2|TRBV9|TRBJ2-1
CASSVSGTSQGEQFF
TGTGCCAGCAGCGTGTCCGGGACTAGCCAAGGTGAGCAGTTCTTC
>few|TRBD1|TRBV7-9|TRBJ1-4
CASSSDRDSFRSLFF
TGTGCCAGCAGCTCTGATCGGGACAGCTTTCGGTCACTGTTTTTT
>NA|TRBD1|TRBV2|TRBJ1-2
CASSTDRVSYGYTF
TGTGCCAGCAGTACTGACAGGGTCTCCTATGGCTACACCTTC
>NA|TRBD2|TRBV11-3|TRBJ2-2
CASSPGGRVDTGELFF
TGTGCCAGCAGCCCTGGCGGGAGAGTCGACACCGGGGAGCTGTTTTTT
>NA|NA|TRBV7-3|TRBJ2-1
CASSLGPRDEQFF
TGTGCCAGCAGCTTAGGTCCGAGGGATGAGCAGTTCTTC
>NA|NA|TRBV5-1|TRBJ2-2
CASSLVVRGRTGELFF
TGCGCCAGCAGCTTGGTCGTGCGGGGACGCACCGGGGAGCTGTTTTTT
>NA|TRBD2|TRBV9|TRBJ2-7
CASSVGSGGISYEQYF
TGTGCCAGCAGCGTAGGCAGCGGGGGAATCTCCTACGAGCAGTACTTC
>few|NA|TRBV5-8|TRBJ2-1
CASSPRGNPLWEQFF
TGTGCCAGCAGCCCCCGCGGGAACCCCCTCTGGGAGCAGTTCTTC
>NA|TRBD2|TRBV6-7|TRBJ2-7
CASSYSASGSYEQYF
TGTGCCAGCAGTTACAGCGCTAGCGGGTCCTACGAGCAGTACTTC
>NA|TRBD1|TRBV2|TRBJ2-7
CASRLAGGYEQYF
TGTGCCAGCCGGCTCGCAGGGGGCTACGAGCAGTACTTC